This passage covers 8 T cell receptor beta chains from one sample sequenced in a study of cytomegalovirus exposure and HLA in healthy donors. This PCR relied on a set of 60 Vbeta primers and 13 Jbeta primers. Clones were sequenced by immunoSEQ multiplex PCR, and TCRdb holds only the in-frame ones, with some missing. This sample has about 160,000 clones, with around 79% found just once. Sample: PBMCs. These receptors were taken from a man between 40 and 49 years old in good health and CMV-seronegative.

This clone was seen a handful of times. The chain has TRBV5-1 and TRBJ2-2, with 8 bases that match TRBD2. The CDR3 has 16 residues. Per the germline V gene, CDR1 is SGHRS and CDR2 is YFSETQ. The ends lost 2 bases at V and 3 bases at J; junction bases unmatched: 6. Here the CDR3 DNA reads TGCGCCAGCAGCTTCTTTACAGCGGGGGACACCGGGGAGCTGTTTTTT. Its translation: CASSFFTAGDTGELFF.

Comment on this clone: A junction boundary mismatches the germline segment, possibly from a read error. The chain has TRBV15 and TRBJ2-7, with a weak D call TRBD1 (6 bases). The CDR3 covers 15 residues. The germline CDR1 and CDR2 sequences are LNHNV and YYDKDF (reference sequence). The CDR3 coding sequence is TGTGCCACCAGCACCGTACTCTACACAGGGAACGAGTTGGACTTC. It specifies CATSTVLYTGNELDF.

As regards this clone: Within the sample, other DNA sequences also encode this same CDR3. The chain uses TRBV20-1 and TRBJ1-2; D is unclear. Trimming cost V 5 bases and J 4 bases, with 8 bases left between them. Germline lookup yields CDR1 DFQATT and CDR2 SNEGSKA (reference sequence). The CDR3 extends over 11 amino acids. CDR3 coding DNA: TGCAGTGCTCGCACGGGCTATGGCTACACCTTC. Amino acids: CSARTGYGYTF.

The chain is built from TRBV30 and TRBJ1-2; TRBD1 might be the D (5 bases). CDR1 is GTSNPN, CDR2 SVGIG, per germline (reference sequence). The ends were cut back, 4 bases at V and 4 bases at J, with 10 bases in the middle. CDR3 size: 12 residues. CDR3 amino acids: CAWIDSSYGYTF. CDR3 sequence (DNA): TGTGCCTGGATCGACAGTAGCTATGGCTACACCTTC.

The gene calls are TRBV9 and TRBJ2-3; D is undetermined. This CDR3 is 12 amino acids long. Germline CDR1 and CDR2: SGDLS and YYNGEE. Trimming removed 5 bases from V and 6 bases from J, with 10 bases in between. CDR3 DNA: TGTGCCAGCAGTCAAGTCGGGGATACGCAGTATTTT. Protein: CASSQVGDTQYF.

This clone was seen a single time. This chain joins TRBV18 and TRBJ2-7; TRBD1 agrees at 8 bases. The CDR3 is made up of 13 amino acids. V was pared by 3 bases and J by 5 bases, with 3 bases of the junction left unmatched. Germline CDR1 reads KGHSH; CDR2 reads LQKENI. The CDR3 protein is CASSPSRGHEQYF. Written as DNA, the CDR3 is TGTGCCAGCTCACCGAGCAGGGGGCACGAGCAGTACTTC.

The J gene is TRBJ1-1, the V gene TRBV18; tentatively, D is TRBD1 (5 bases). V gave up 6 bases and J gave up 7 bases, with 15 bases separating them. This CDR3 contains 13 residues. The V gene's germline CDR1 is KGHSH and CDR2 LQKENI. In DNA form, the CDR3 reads TGTGCCAGCTCCCAAGGGGCCTACTATGAAGCTTTCTTT. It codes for CASSQGAYYEAFF.

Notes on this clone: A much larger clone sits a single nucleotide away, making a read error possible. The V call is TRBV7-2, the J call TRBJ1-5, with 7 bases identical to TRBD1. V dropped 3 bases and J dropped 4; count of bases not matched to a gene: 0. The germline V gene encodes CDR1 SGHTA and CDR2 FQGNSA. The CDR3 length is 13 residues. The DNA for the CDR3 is TGTGCCAGCAGCTTGACAGGGAATCAGCCCCAGCATTTT. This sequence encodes CASSLTGNQPQHF.